The present T cell receptor beta chain was sequenced within a study of blood T cell repertoires in COVID-19. Study as a whole: Whether acute or convalescent, the COVID-19 samples came from the United States, Italy and Spain. Sources were T cells, B-cell-depleted T cells, or PBMCs; the material itself was cDNA or gDNA.

Germline loops: CDR1 SGHRS, CDR2 YFSETQ. V lost 4 bases, J lost 5 bases, and 9 bases stayed unmatched. The CDR3 covers 14 residues. In the original workflow: Amplification from reference gene primers served as the basis for estimated nucleated cell counts. Some clones are missing from TCRdb's copy, which holds only in-frame ones; the method was immunoSEQ multiplex PCR. V and J calls and clone size come straight from that table; D and trimming were deduced from the DNA. The top ten clones hold about an eighth of a sample with under 350,000 clones, 85% of them seen once. The sample was peripheral blood. The chain links TRBV5-1 to TRBJ2-7; 7 bases match TRBD2. This clonotype was sampled from a human donor in a cohort sampled during active COVID-19. CDR3 sequence reads: CASSPTTSKDEQYF. Written as DNA, the CDR3 is TGCGCCAGCAGCCCCACGACTAGCAAGGACGAGCAGTACTTC. The variable domain in full, completed from reference TRBV5-1 and TRBJ2-7, reads KAGVTQTPRYLIKTRGQQVTLSCSPISGHRSVSWYQQTPGQGLQFLFEYFSETQRNKGNFPGRFSGRQFSNSRSEMNVSTLELGDSALYLCASSPTTSKDEQYFGPGTRLTVT.